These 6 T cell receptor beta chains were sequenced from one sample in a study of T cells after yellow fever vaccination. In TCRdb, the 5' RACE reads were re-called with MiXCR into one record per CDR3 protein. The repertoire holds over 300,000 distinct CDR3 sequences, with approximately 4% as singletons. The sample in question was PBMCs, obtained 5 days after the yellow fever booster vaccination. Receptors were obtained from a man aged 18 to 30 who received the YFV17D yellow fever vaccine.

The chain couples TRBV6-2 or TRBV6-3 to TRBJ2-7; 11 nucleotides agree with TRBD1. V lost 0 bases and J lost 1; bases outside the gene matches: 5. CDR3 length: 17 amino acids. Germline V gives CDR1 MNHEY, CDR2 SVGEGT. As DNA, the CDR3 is TGTGCCAGCAGTTACTCAACCGGGACAGGGGGATCCTACGAGCAGTACTTC. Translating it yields CASSYSTGTGGSYEQYF.

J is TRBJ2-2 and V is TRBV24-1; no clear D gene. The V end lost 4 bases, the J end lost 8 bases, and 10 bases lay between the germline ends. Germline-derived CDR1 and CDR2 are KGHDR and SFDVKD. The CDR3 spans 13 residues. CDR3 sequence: CATSEGITGELFF. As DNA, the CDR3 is TGTGCCACCAGTGAGGGGATAACGGGGGAGCTGTTTTTT.

Here the CDR3 reads CSARDDQGSNQPQHF. In nucleotides, the CDR3 is TGCAGTGCTAGAGATGACCAGGGAAGCAATCAGCCCCAGCATTTT. This chain joins TRBV20-1 and TRBJ1-5, with D tentatively TRBD1 (5 bases). The V end was cut by 0 bases, the J end by 1 base, with 10 bases between. CDR1 and CDR2 (germline): DFQATT, SNEGSKA (reference sequence). The CDR3 loop spans 15 amino acids.

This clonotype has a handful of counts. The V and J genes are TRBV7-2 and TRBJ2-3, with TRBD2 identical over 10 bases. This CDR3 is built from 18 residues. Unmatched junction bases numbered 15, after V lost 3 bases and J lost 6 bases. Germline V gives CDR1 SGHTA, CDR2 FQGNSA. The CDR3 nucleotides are TGTGCCAGCAGCTTCCCCCTCTCAGCGGGGGGGCCGAGGGATACGCAGTATTTT. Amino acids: CASSFPLSAGGPRDTQYF.

CDR3 coding DNA: TGCGCCAGCAGCTTGCCACAGGGGGATGATCAGCCCCAGCATTTT. This codes for CASSLPQGDDQPQHF. The chain employs TRBV5-1 and TRBJ1-5, with 8 bases aligning to TRBD1. V lost 1 base and J lost 5; bases outside the gene matches: 5. The CDR3 covers 15 residues. The germline V gene has CDR1 SGHRS and CDR2 YFSETQ.

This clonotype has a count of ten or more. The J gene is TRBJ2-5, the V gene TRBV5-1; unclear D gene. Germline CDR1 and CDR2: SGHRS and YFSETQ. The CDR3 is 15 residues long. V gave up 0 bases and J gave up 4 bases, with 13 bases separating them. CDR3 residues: CASSLEDRRLETQYF. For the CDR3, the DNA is TGCGCCAGCAGCTTGGAGGATCGGCGGCTAGAGACCCAGTACTTC. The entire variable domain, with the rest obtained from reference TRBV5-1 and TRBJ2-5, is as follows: KAGVTQTPRYLIKTRGQQVTLSCSPISGHRSVSWYQQTPGQGLQFLFEYFSETQRNKGNFPGRFSGRQFSNSRSEMNVSTLELGDSALYLCASSLEDRRLETQYFGPGTRLLVL.